This T cell receptor (beta chain) was captured by sequencing in a study of cytomegalovirus exposure and HLA in healthy donors. Study in general: Membership in the Caucasian-associated ancestry cluster was found for about 80% of 300 to 400 genotyped donors.

The primer mix had 60 Vbeta and 13 Jbeta primers. Sequenced by immunoSEQ multiplex PCR; TCRdb stores in-frame clones only, minus some. There are 160,000 or so clones in the sample; about 85% occur only once, and roughly 2.3% lies in the top ten. Whole-study results and caveats: Rarity marked most TCR sequences, yet some public TCRs occurred in many donors. In a later analysis, TCR beta V- and J-gene trimming showed a link to a missense DCLRE1C variant.

The CDR3 runs 14 residues. Germline V gene sequence: CDR1 SEHNR, CDR2 FQNEAQ (reference sequence). Losses at the gene ends were 5 bases for V and 5 bases for J; bases not matched to a gene: 9. A word on this clone: Its antigen is undetermined.

The sequence came from a woman aged 18-29 years in good health and CMV-seronegative. The chain joins TRBV7-9 to TRBJ2-7; 7 bases align to TRBD1. Material for sequencing was PBMCs. The CDR3 loop reads CASSARQGRNEQYF. The CDR3 bases are TGTGCCAGCAGCGCGCGACAGGGTAGGAACGAGCAGTACTTC.